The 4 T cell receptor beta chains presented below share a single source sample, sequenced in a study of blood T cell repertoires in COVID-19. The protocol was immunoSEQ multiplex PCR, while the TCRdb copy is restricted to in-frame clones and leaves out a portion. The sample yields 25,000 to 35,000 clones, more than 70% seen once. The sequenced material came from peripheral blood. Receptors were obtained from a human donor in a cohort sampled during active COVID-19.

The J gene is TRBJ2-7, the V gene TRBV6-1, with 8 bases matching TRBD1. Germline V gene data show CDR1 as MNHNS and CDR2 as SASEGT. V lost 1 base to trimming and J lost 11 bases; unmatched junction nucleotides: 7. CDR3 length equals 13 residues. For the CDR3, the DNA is TGTGCCAGCAGTGAAGGAGCAGGGGGCGCTGAGTACTTC. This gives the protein CASSEGAGGAEYF.

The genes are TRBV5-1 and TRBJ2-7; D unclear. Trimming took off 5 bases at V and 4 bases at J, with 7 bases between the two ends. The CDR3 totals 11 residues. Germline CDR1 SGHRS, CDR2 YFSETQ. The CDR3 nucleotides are TGCGCCAGCAGAGCCGGGTACGAGCAGTACTTC. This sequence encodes CASRAGYEQYF.

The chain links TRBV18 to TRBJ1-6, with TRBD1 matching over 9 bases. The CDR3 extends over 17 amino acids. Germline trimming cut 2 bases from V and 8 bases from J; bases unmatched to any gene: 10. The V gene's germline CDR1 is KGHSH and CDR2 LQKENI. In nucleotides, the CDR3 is TGTGCCAGCTCACCAACAAGCCCCGGGACAGGGTATTCACCCCTCCACTTT. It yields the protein CASSPTSPGTGYSPLHF.

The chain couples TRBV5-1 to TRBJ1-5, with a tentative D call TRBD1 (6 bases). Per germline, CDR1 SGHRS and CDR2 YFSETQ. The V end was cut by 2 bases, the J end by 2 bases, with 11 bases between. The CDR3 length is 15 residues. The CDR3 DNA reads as TGCGCCAGCAGCTTACAGGGTATGGGCAATCAGCCCCAGCATTTT. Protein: CASSLQGMGNQPQHF.